The 3 T cell receptor beta chains presented below share a single source sample, sequenced in a study of shared clonotypes between healthy human individuals (dated by TCRdb to between 2020 and 2021). CD8 naive samples were CD45RO-negative cells positively selected for CCR7, giving a CD45RA+CCR7+ population that excluded TemRA cells. The receptor library was made with the immunoSEQ multiplex PCR assay. TCRdb took over this immuneACCESS table, retaining in-frame rearrangements with V and J assigned. Such tables are incomplete; in checked studies, under half of the missing clones stem from an unresolved V gene, and the remainder is unexplained. In all, the sample holds about 580,000 clones, and roughly 98% of those were seen once. The ten largest clonotypes hold 0.3% of the sample. Sequenced material: naive CD8+ T cells sorted from blood. The sample's cell subset or site label, in plain terms: CD45RA+CCR7+. The receptors were sampled from a man aged 30 to 39 in good health.

The chain joins TRBV7-9 to TRBJ2-2; D perhaps matches TRBD2 (5 bases). The V gene lost 3 bases and the J gene lost 7 bases, with 12 bases spanning the gap. The CDR3 is made up of 14 amino acids. Per the germline V gene, CDR1 is SEHNR and CDR2 is FQNEAQ (reference sequence). CDR3 loop: CASSFGFRDGELFF. The CDR3 nucleotides read TGTGCCAGCAGCTTCGGTTTTCGGGACGGGGAGCTGTTTTTT.

The V call is TRBV9, the J call TRBJ2-5; the D gene could be TRBD1 or TRBD2 (5 bases each). Trimming took off 4 bases at V and 5 bases at J, with 15 bases between the two ends. This CDR3 is built from 14 residues. Germline V gene data show CDR1 as SGDLS and CDR2 as YYNGEE. Here the CDR3 reads CASSSRGTQETQYF. CDR3 nucleotides: TGTGCCAGCAGCTCCCGAGGGACCCAGGAGACCCAGTACTTC.

This rearrangement joins TRBV10-3 to TRBJ2-2, with TRBD1 matching over 8 bases. This CDR3 comprises 12 residues. Trimming removed 10 bases from V and 6 bases from J; junction bases left unmatched: 4. Per germline, CDR1 ENHRY and CDR2 SYGVKD. CDR3 sequence (DNA): TGTGCCACTCGACAGGGGTCCGGGGAGCTGTTTTTT. It codes for CATRQGSGELFF.